Listed below are T cell receptor beta chains from one sample, sequenced in a study of T cells in Graves' hyperthyroidism and ophthalmopathy. TCRdb fed the multiplex PCR reads into MiXCR, producing one record per CDR3 protein. The sample gives some 510,000 distinct CDR3 sequences, 40% to 55% of which show up once; 8.2% is in the top ten. Sequencing input: peripheral blood or thyroid tissue (not recorded which). Receptors were obtained from a woman aged 18-30 years with Graves' hyperthyroidism. CDR3s include the opening cysteine and the closing phenylalanine or tryptophan. The D gene is left open where the match is weak. Clone size, where shown, is once, few, many, or a class for clones that have expanded.

cdr3_aa: CSARSGRRNTEAFF
cdr3_nt: TGCAGTGCTAGATCAGGGCGGCGGAACACTGAAGCTTTCTTT
d_call: -
clone_size: -
j_call: TRBJ1-1
v_call: TRBV20-1

cdr3_aa: CASTLRSTDTQYF
cdr3_nt: TGTGCCAGCACCCTCCGCAGCACAGATACGCAGTATTTT
d_call: -
clone_size: few
j_call: TRBJ2-3
v_call: TRBV7-2

cdr3_aa: CASSSPGKLYEQYF
cdr3_nt: TGTGCCAGCAGCTCCCCCGGGAAACTCTACGAGCAGTACTTC
d_call: -
clone_size: -
j_call: TRBJ2-7
v_call: TRBV5-4

cdr3_aa: CASSLVTGSGTEAFF
cdr3_nt: TGTGCCAGCAGCTTAGTGACGGGGAGTGGGACTGAAGCTTTCTTT
d_call: -
clone_size: few
j_call: TRBJ1-1
v_call: TRBV7-9

cdr3_aa: CASSIWTKRDTEAFF
cdr3_nt: TGTGCCAGTAGTATCTGGACCAAGAGAGACACTGAAGCTTTCTTT
d_call: -
clone_size: many
j_call: TRBJ1-1
v_call: TRBV19

cdr3_aa: CASSNTRDEQYF
cdr3_nt: TGTGCCAGCAGCAACACAAGGGACGAGCAGTACTTC
d_call: -
clone_size: -
j_call: TRBJ2-7
v_call: TRBV5-3

cdr3_aa: CASSEGASGYGYTF
cdr3_nt: TGTGCCAGCAGTGAAGGGGCTAGCGGGTATGGCTACACCTTC
d_call: -
clone_size: -
j_call: TRBJ1-2
v_call: TRBV2

cdr3_aa: CASTLGTADEAFF
cdr3_nt: TGTGCCAGCACCCTCGGGACAGCGGATGAAGCTTTCTTT
d_call: TRBD1
clone_size: -
j_call: TRBJ1-1
v_call: TRBV7-8

cdr3_aa: CASSQGSGDQPQHF
cdr3_nt: TGTGCCAGCAGCCAAGGGTCAGGAGATCAGCCCCAGCATTTT
d_call: -
clone_size: few
j_call: TRBJ1-5
v_call: TRBV14

cdr3_aa: CASSEGRGHLYEQYF
cdr3_nt: TGTGCCAGCAGTGAGGGCAGGGGACACCTCTACGAGCAGTACTTC
d_call: -
clone_size: few
j_call: TRBJ2-7
v_call: TRBV2

cdr3_aa: CASSWTGERATNEKLFF
cdr3_nt: TGCGCCAGCAGCTGGACAGGGGAAAGGGCAACTAATGAAAAACTGTTTTTT
d_call: TRBD1
clone_size: -
j_call: TRBJ1-4
v_call: TRBV5-1

cdr3_aa: CASSLGPNTYEQYF
cdr3_nt: TGCGCCAGCAGTCTGGGACCAAATACCTACGAGCAGTACTTC
d_call: -
clone_size: few
j_call: TRBJ2-7
v_call: TRBV10-2

cdr3_aa: CAISASGNEKLFF
cdr3_nt: TGTGCCATCAGTGCTAGCGGGAATGAAAAACTGTTTTTT
d_call: -
clone_size: -
j_call: TRBJ1-4
v_call: TRBV10-3

cdr3_aa: CASSPGTAFGVNEKLFF
cdr3_nt: TGTGCCAGCAGCCCCGGGACAGCCTTTGGGGTTAATGAAAAACTGTTTTTT
d_call: TRBD1
clone_size: -
j_call: TRBJ1-4
v_call: TRBV7-8